There are many counts of the clone carrying this T cell receptor beta chain. Its antigen is undetermined. An end of the junction differs from the germline gene, which may be a read error. The CDR3 spans 16 residues. From germline, CDR1 is MNHEY and CDR2 SVGAGI. This sample was taken from a study of T cells in Graves' hyperthyroidism and ophthalmopathy. Study-wide results and caveats: The blood repertoire included most of the expanded thyroid clonotypes above 0.001.

Amplification of TCR beta CDR3 regions used RNA as the template. TCR CDR3 underwent first-round RT-PCR with the HTBI primer set. TCRdb redid the calling of the multiplex PCR reads with MiXCR, one entry per CDR3 protein. This sample has 94,000 or so distinct CDR3 sequences, with around 52% found just once. Across 18 months, stable Graves' hyperthyroidism was marked by no progression to ophthalmopathy. On the basis of clinical symptoms, serum thyroxine and TRAb, thyroid ultrasound and orbital computed tomography, diagnoses were made. The chain employs TRBV6-5 and TRBJ1-3, with D perhaps matching TRBD1 (5 bases). What was sequenced was blood. The clonotype originates from a woman aged 40 to 49 with Graves' hyperthyroidism. The CDR3 protein is CASSLVAAGAGNTIYF. CDR3 coding DNA: TGTGCCAGCAGTTTAGTAGCGGCCGGGGCTGGGAACACCATATATTTT.